One and the same sample provided the 24 T cell receptor beta chains below, sequenced in a study of blood T cell repertoires in COVID-19. Clones were read by immunoSEQ multiplex PCR, and TCRdb kept only the in-frame ones, dropping some. The table has 230,000 or so clones, 88% seen once. Sample: PBMCs or T cells enriched from blood (not recorded which). Receptors originate from a woman in her twenties or thirties who had recovered from COVID-19.

V usage is TRBV10-1 and J usage is TRBJ2-3, with D unresolved. Germline V lookup: CDR1 WNHNN, CDR2 SYGVQD (reference sequence). V was pared by 6 bases and J by 6 bases, with 7 bases between. The CDR3 has 11 amino acids. The CDR3 loop reads CASRLVDTQYF. The CDR3 nucleotides read TGCGCCAGCAGATTAGTGGATACGCAGTATTTT.

This clone was seen a few times. The genes are TRBV3-1 (or the pseudogene TRBV3-2) and TRBJ1-1; D ambiguous. V was cut by 2 bases and J by 7 bases, with 11 bases left in between. CDR1 LGHDT and CDR2 YNNKEL come from the germline V gene (reference sequence). The CDR3 sequence is 13 residues long. Here the CDR3 reads CASSQFVRSEAFF. CDR3 in DNA: TGTGCCAGCAGCCAATTTGTTAGGAGTGAAGCTTTCTTT.

The rearrangement uses TRBV7-3 and TRBJ1-1; D ambiguous. Trimming took off 2 bases at V and 6 bases at J, with 16 bases between the two ends. Germline V gives CDR1 SGHTA, CDR2 FQGTGA. CDR3 size: 15 residues. The CDR3 coding sequence is TGTGCCAGCAGCTTAGAGCCCAGGCGTTTCGCTGAAGCTTTCTTT. Protein: CASSLEPRRFAEAFF.

The J gene is TRBJ1-5, the V gene TRBV28, with D perhaps matching TRBD1 (6 bases). Trimming took off 6 bases at V and 3 bases at J, with 15 bases between the two ends. The CDR3 contains 15 residues. Looked up from germline, CDR1 is MDHEN and CDR2 is SYDVKM. In nucleotides, the CDR3 is TGTGCCAGCAGCCACCGGGACACCCTCAATCAGCCCCAGCATTTT. This translates into CASSHRDTLNQPQHF.

The chain has TRBV5-1 and TRBJ2-7; the D is unclear. The CDR3 loop spans 14 amino acids. CDR1 and CDR2 (germline): SGHRS, YFSETQ. Trimming took off 0 bases at V and 3 bases at J, with 10 bases between the two ends. CDR3 protein: CASSLVGDRYEQYF. Written as DNA, the CDR3 is TGCGCCAGCAGCTTGGTTGGAGACCGCTACGAGCAGTACTTC.

This chain uses TRBV15 with TRBJ2-1; 8 bases are a match to TRBD2. The ends lost 3 bases at V and 4 bases at J; junction bases unmatched: 5. Per the germline V gene, CDR1 is LNHNV and CDR2 is YYDKDF (reference sequence). This CDR3 comprises 15 residues. CDR3 residues: CATSRGSGMYNEQFF. The CDR3 DNA is TGTGCCACCAGCAGGGGTAGCGGGATGTACAATGAGCAGTTCTTC.

The chain uses TRBV7-9 and TRBJ1-4; TRBD1 matches at 10 bases. J was trimmed by 15 bases and V by 6 bases; bases with no gene match: 10. CDR1 is SEHNR and CDR2 is FQNEAQ in the germline V gene (reference sequence). The CDR3 extends over 13 amino acids. CDR3 loop: CASRTGTGEKVFF. CDR3 nucleotide sequence: TGTGCCAGCAGAACCGGGACAGGGGAGAAGGTGTTTTTT.

V gene TRBV6-2 or TRBV6-3 combines with J gene TRBJ2-3, with D possibly TRBD1 on 6 matching bases. Germline lookup yields CDR1 MNHEY and CDR2 SVGEGT. CDR3 length equals 15 residues. The V end was cut by 0 bases, the J end by 0 bases, with 7 bases between. CDR3 region: CASSYSGQSTDTQYF. The CDR3 nucleotides are TGTGCCAGCAGTTACTCGGGACAAAGCACAGATACGCAGTATTTT.

J is TRBJ1-6 and V is TRBV7-2; 7 nucleotides agree with TRBD1. The CDR3 contains 16 residues. From germline, CDR1 is SGHTA and CDR2 FQGNSA. V gave up 5 bases and J gave up 0 bases; unmatched junction bases: 4. CDR3 sequence: CASSQDRSSYNSPLHF. The CDR3 nucleotides read TGTGCCAGCAGCCAGGACAGGAGCTCCTATAATTCACCCCTCCACTTT.

The rearrangement links TRBV29-1 to TRBJ1-1; D unresolved. CDR1 SQVTM and CDR2 ANQGSEA come from the germline V gene. The CDR3 contains 12 residues. With 4 bases removed from V and 1 base from J, the gap between germline ends came to 7 bases. DNA of the CDR3: TGCAGCGTTGTTCGACAGAACACTGAAGCTTTCTTT. Its translation: CSVVRQNTEAFF.

The genes are TRBV18 and TRBJ2-5; TRBD2 might be the D (6 bases). This CDR3 has 15 amino acids. Germline loops: CDR1 KGHSH, CDR2 LQKENI. V lost 4 bases and J lost 5, with 17 bases in between. CDR3 region: CASSLAATSRETQYF. CDR3 bases: TGTGCCAGCTCACTTGCTGCCACTAGCCGCGAGACCCAGTACTTC.

V usage is TRBV4-3 and J usage is TRBJ1-1, with 7 nucleotides matching TRBD1. CDR3 length: 14 amino acids. J was trimmed by 5 bases and V by 4 bases; bases with no gene match: 7. Germline CDR1 reads LGHNA; CDR2 reads YSLEER. Written as DNA, the CDR3 is TGCGCCAGCAGCCTAACACAGGGGAGGACTGAAGCTTTCTTT. This translates into CASSLTQGRTEAFF.

This chain joins TRBV5-4 and TRBJ2-3; 7 bases align to TRBD2. CDR3 size: 15 residues. J was trimmed by 6 bases and V by 0 bases; bases with no gene match: 7. In germline, CDR1 is SGHNT, CDR2 YYREEE (reference sequence). The CDR3 DNA reads as TGTGCCAGCAGCTTGGCTCCAGCGGGGATGGATACGCAGTATTTT. This translates into CASSLAPAGMDTQYF.

The rearrangement uses TRBV9 and TRBJ1-4; D might be TRBD1 (5 bases). This CDR3 is 15 amino acids long. CDR1 SGDLS and CDR2 YYNGEE come from the germline V gene. Between the trimmed V and J ends, which lost 0 bases and 8 bases, there was a span of 14 bases. The CDR3 spells CASSVGRGLGEKLFF. CDR3 bases: TGTGCCAGCAGCGTAGGAAGGGGCTTAGGGGAAAAACTGTTTTTT.

This clone was observed a single time. V and J are TRBV7-8 and TRBJ1-6, with 7 positions matching TRBD1. The germline gives CDR1 SGHVS, CDR2 FQNEAQ. The CDR3 consists of 17 residues. V lost 2 bases and J lost 5; bases outside the gene matches: 9. The DNA of the CDR3 is TGTGCCAGCAGCTTAATCGCTGGACAGGCCGATAATTCACCCCTCCACTTT. This gives the protein CASSLIAGQADNSPLHF.

V usage is TRBV10-3 and J usage is TRBJ1-3; perhaps TRBD1 as D (6 bases). V lost 0 bases and J lost 0, with 18 bases in between. CDR1 is ENHRY, CDR2 SYGVKD, per germline. The CDR3 extends over 19 amino acids. The CDR3 is CAISESARGRGYSGNTIYF. CDR3 sequence (DNA): TGTGCCATCAGTGAGTCGGCTCGTGGCAGGGGATACTCTGGAAACACCATATATTTT.

The chain couples TRBV4-2 to TRBJ1-6; the D is unclear. V was trimmed by 1 base and J by 0 bases, leaving 10 bases between them. Germline V gives CDR1 LGHNA, CDR2 YNFKEQ. CDR3 length: 17 amino acids. The CDR3: CASSQVGESSYNSPLHF. DNA for the CDR3: TGTGCCAGCAGCCAAGTCGGGGAGAGCTCCTATAATTCACCCCTCCACTTT.

Only a few counts were recorded for this clone. This chain connects TRBV19 to TRBJ1-1; TRBD1 is a possible D gene (5 bases). Germline-derived CDR1 and CDR2 are LNHDA and SQIVND (reference sequence). The V gene lost 3 bases and the J gene lost 6 bases, with 17 bases spanning the gap. There are 15 residues in the CDR3. The CDR3 DNA follows: TGTGCCAGTAGTATTTCTGGACAACTGTTCTCTGAAGCTTTCTTT. This codes for CASSISGQLFSEAFF.

The chain combines TRBV5-1 with TRBJ1-5; D is perhaps TRBD1 (6 bases). V lost 1 base to trimming and J lost 7 bases, with 15 bases between them. In germline, CDR1 is SGHRS, CDR2 YFSETQ. The CDR3 is 15 amino acids. The CDR3 loop reads CASSLSGGQGQPQHF. The CDR3 DNA is TGCGCCAGCAGCTTGTCGGGGGGGCAGGGGCAGCCCCAGCATTTT.

This chain uses TRBV19 with TRBJ2-5; D possibly corresponds to TRBD2 (5 bases). The CDR3 runs to 12 residues. The V gene lost 6 bases and the J gene lost 5 bases, with 10 bases spanning the gap. The V gene's germline CDR1 is LNHDA and CDR2 SQIVND (reference sequence). The CDR3 bases are TGTGCCAGTAGGGACTCAACGGAGACCCAGTACTTC. Its translation is CASRDSTETQYF.

The chain uses TRBV18 and TRBJ1-2; D not certain. The CDR3 spans 14 residues. V was pared by 1 base and J by 4 bases, with 10 bases between. Germline-derived CDR1 and CDR2 are KGHSH and LQKENI. The CDR3 nucleotides are TGTGCCAGCTCACCACAGAGTCCCGTCTATGGCTACACCTTC. Protein sequence: CASSPQSPVYGYTF.

This clone occurred once. The J gene is TRBJ1-1, the V gene TRBV7-8; a possible D gene is TRBD1 (5 bases). Germline CDR1 is SGHVS and CDR2 is FQNEAQ. This CDR3 spans 16 amino acids. Trimming shortened V by 4 bases and J by 3 bases, and 18 bases separated the two germline ends. CDR3 in DNA: TGTGCCAGCAGCTCCAGGGTCGGGGGGAGAGACACTGAAGCTTTCTTT. This codes for CASSSRVGGRDTEAFF.

The chain carries TRBV6-4 and TRBJ2-3; D is possibly TRBD2 (6 bases). CDR3 length: 15 residues. The germline CDR1 and CDR2 sequences are MRHNA and SNTAGT. With 6 bases removed from V and 2 bases from J, the gap between germline ends came to 15 bases. The CDR3 DNA is TGTGCCAGCAGCAGCTCGGGACTCTCCACAGATACGCAGTATTTT. Translating it yields CASSSSGLSTDTQYF.

The V and J genes are TRBV5-8 and TRBJ2-1; D gene unclear. Germline CDR1 SGHTS, CDR2 YDEGEE. This CDR3 has 15 residues. V was pared by 1 base and J by 5 bases, with 13 bases between. CDR3: CASSLRGESNNEQFF. DNA of the CDR3: TGTGCCAGCAGCTTGCGCGGAGAGTCTAACAATGAGCAGTTCTTC.